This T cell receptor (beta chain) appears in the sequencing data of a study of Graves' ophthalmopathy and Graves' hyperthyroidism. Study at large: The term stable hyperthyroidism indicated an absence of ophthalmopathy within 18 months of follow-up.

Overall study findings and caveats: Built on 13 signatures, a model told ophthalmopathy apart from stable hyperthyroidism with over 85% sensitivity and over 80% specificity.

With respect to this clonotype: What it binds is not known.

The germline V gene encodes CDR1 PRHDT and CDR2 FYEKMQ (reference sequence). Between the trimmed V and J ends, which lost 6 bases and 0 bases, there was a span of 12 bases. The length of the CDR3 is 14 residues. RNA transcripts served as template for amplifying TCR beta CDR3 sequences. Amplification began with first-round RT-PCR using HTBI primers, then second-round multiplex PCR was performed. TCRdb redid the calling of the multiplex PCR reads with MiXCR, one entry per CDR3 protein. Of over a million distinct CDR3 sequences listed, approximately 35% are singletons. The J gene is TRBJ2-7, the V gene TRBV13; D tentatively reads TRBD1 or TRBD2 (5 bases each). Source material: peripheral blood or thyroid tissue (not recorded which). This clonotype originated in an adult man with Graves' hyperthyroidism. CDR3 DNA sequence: TGTGCCAGCAGGGGAGCCGGGGCCTCCTACGAGCAGTACTTC. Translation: CASRGAGASYEQYF.